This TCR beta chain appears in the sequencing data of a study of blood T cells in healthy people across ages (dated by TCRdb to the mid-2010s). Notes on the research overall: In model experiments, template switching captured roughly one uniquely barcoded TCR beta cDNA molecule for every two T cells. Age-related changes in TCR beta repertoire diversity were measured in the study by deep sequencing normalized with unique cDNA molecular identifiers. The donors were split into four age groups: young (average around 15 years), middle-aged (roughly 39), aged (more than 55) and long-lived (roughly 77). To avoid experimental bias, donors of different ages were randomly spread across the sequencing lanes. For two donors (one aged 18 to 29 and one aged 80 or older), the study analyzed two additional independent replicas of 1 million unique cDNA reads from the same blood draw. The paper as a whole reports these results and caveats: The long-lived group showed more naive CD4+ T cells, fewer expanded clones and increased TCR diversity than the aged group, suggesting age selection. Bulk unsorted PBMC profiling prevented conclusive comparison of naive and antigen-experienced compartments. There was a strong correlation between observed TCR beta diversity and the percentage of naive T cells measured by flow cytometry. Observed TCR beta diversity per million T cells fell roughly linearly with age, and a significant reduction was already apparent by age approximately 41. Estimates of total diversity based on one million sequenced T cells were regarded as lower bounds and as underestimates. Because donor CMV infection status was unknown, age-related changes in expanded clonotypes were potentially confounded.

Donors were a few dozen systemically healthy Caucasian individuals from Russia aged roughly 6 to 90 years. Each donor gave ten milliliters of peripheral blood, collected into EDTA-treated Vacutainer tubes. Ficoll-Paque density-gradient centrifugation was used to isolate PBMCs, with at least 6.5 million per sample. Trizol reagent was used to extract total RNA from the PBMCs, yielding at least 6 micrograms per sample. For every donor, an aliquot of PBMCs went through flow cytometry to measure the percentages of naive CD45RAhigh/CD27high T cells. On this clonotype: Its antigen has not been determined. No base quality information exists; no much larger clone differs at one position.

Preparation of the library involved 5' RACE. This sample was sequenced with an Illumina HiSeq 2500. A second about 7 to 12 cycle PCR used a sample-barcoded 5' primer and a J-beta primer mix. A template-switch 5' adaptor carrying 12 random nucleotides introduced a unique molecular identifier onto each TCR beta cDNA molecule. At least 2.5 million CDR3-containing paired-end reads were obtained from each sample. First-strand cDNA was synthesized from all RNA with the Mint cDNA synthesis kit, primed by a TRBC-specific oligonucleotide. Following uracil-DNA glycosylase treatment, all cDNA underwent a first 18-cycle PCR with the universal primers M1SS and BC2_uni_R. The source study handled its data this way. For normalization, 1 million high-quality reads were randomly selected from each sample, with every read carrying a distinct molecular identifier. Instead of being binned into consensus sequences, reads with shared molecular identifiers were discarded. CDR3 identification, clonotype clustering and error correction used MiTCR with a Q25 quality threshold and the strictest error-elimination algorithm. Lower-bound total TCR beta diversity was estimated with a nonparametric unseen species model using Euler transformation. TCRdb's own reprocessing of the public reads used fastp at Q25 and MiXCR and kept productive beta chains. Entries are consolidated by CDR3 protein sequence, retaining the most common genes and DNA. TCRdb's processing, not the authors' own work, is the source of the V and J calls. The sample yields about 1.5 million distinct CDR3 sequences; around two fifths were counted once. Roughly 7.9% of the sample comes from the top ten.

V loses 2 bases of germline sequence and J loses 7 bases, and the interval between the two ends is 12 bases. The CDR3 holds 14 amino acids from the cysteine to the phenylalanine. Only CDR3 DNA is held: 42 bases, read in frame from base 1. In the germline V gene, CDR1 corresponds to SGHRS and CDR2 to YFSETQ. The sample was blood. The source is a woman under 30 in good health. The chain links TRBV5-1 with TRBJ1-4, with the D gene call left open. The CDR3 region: CASSFGGFREKLFF. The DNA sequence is TGCGCCAGCAGCTTTGGCGGCTTTCGTGAAAAACTGTTTTTT.